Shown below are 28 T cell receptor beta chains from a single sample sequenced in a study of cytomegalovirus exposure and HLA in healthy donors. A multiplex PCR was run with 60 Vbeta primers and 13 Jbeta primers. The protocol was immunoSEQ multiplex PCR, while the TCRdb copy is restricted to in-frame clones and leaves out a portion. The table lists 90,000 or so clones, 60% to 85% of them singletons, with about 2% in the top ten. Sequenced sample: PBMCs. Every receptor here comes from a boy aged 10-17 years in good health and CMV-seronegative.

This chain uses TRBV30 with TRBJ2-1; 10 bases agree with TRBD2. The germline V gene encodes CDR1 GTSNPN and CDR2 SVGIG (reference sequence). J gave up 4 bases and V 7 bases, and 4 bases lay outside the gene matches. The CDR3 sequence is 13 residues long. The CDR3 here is CALTSGVYNEQFF. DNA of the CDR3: TGTGCCTTAACTAGCGGGGTGTACAATGAGCAGTTCTTC.

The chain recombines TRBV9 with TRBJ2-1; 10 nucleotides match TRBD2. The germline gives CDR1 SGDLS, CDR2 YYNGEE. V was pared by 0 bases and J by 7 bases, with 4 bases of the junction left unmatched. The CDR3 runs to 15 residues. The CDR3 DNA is TGTGCCAGCAGCGTAGAATCTAGCGGGGGAAATGAGCAGTTCTTC. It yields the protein CASSVESSGGNEQFF.

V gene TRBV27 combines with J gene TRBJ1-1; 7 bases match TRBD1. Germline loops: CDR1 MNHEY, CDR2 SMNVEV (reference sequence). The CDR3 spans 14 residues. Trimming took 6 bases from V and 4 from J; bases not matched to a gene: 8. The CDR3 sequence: CASSPDRTGTEAFF. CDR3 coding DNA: TGTGCCAGCAGCCCGGACAGGACGGGCACTGAAGCTTTCTTT.

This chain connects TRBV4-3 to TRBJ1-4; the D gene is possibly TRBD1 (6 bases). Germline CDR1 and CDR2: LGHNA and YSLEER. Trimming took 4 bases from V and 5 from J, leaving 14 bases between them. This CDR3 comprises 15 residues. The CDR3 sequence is CASSPTGKENEKLFF. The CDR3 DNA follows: TGCGCCAGCAGCCCCACAGGGAAGGAGAATGAAAAACTGTTTTTT.

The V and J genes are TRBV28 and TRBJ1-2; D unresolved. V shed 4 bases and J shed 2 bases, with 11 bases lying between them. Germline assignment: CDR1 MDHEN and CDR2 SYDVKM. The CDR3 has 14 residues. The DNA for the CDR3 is TGTGCCAGCAGTTCCCCAGTTGTCAACTATGGCTACACCTTC. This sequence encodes CASSSPVVNYGYTF.

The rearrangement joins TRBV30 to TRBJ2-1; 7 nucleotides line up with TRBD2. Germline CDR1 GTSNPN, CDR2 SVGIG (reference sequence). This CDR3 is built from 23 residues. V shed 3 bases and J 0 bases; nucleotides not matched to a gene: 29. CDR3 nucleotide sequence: TGTGCCTGGAGCGCTACGAGAAGATTCTCAAATCGGGACTACCTTAGCTCCTACAATGAGCAGTTCTTC. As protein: CAWSATRRFSNRDYLSSYNEQFF.

CDR3 loop: CASSGQGKSQPQHF. The DNA of the CDR3 is TGTGCCAGCAGTGGACAGGGAAAGAGCCAGCCCCAGCATTTT. V gene TRBV28 combines with J gene TRBJ1-5, with TRBD1 identical over 8 bases. Germline lookup yields CDR1 MDHEN and CDR2 SYDVKM. The V gene end was trimmed by 5 bases and the J gene end by 7 bases; junction bases not matched to a gene: 7. This CDR3 spans 14 amino acids.

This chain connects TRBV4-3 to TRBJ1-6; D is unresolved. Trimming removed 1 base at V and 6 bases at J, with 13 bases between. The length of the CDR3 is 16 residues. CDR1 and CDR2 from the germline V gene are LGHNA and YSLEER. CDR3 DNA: TGCGCCAGCAGCCAAGCTTACGCCAGTGGTAATTCACCCCTCCACTTT. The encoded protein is CASSQAYASGNSPLHF.

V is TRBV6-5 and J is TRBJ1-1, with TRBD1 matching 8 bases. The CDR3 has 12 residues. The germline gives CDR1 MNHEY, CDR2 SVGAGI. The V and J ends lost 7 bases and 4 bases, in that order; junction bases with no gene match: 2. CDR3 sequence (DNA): TGTGCCAGCATCACAGGGGGCACTGAAGCTTTCTTT. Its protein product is CASITGGTEAFF.

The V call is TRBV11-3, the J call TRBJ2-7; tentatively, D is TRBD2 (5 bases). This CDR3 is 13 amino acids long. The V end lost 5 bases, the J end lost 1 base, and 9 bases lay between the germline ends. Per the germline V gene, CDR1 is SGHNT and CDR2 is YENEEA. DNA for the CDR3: TGTGCCAGCAGCCGGCGAGGGTCCTACGAGCAGTACTTC. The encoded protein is CASSRRGSYEQYF.

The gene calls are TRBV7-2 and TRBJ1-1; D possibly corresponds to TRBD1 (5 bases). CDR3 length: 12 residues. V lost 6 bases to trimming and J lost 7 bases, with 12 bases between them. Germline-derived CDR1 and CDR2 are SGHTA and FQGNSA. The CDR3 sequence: CASRRGNGEAFF. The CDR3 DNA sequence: TGTGCCAGCAGGCGGGGCAATGGTGAAGCTTTCTTT.

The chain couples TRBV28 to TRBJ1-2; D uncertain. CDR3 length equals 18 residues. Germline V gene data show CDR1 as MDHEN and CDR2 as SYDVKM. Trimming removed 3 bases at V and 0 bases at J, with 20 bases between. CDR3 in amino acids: CASSFFQLRTSTNYGYTF. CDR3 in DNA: TGTGCCAGCAGTTTTTTTCAACTCCGGACTTCTACTAACTATGGCTACACCTTC.

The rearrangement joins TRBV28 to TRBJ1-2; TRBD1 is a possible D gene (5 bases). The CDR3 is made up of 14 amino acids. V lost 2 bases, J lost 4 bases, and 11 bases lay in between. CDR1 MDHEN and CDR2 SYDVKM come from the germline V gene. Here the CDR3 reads CASSLPDSVYGYTF. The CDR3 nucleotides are TGTGCCAGCAGTTTACCCGACAGCGTCTATGGCTACACCTTC.

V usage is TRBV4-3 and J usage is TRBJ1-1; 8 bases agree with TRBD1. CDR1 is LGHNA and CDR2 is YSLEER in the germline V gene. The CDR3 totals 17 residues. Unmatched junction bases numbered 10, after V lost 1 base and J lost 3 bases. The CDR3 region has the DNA TGCGCCAGCAGCCAAGGAGTAACAGGGGGACCGCACACTGAAGCTTTCTTT. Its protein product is CASSQGVTGGPHTEAFF.

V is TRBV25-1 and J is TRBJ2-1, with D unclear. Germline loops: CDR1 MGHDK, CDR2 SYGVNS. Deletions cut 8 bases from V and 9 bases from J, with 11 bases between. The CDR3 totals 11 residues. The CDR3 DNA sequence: TGTGCCAGCTCGTTTTCTACTGAGCAGTTCTTC. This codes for CASSFSTEQFF.

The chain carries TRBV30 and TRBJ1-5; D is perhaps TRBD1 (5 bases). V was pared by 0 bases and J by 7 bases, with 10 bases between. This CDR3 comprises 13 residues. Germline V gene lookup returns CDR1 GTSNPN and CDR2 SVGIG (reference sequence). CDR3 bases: TGTGCCTGGAGTGTAACGGGGGACCAGCCCCAGCATTTT. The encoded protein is CAWSVTGDQPQHF.

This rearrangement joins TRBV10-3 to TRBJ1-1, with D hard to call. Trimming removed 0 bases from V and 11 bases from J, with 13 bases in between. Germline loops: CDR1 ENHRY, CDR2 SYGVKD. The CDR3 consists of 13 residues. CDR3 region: CAISESPGWFAFF. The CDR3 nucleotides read TGTGCCATCAGTGAGTCCCCCGGGTGGTTCGCTTTCTTT.

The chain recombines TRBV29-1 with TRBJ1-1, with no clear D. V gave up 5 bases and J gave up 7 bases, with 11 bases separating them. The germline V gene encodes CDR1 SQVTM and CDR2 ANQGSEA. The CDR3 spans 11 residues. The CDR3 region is CSVRFVGEAFF. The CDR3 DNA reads TGCAGCGTTCGCTTTGTCGGTGAAGCTTTCTTT.

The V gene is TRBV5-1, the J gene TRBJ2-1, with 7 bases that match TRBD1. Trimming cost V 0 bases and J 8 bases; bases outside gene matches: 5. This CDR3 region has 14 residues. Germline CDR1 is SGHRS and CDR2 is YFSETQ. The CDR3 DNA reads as TGCGCCAGCAGCTTGGAGGGACAGATAGATGAGCAGTTCTTC. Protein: CASSLEGQIDEQFF.

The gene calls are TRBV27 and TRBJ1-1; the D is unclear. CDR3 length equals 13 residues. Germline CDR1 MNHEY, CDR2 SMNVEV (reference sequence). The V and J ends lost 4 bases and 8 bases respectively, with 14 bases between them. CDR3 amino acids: CASSSPRQPEAFF. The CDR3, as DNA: TGTGCCAGCAGTTCACCCCGACAACCCGAAGCTTTCTTT.

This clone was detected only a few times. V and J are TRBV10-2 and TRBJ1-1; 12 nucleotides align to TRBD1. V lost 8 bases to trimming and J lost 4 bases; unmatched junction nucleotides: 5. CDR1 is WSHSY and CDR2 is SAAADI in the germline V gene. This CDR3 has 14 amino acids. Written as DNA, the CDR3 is TGCGCCAGCGGGGACAGGGGGCTGTTCACTGAAGCTTTCTTT. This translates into CASGDRGLFTEAFF.

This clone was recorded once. CDR3 residues: CASSPTGHGWEDTEAFF. For the CDR3, the DNA is TGCGCCAGCAGCCCAACAGGACACGGGTGGGAGGATACTGAAGCTTTCTTT. The V and J genes are TRBV4-3 and TRBJ1-1; the D gene is possibly TRBD1 (5 bases). CDR1 and CDR2 from the germline V gene are LGHNA and YSLEER. Trimming removed 4 bases from V and 5 bases from J, with 23 bases in between. There are 17 residues in the CDR3.

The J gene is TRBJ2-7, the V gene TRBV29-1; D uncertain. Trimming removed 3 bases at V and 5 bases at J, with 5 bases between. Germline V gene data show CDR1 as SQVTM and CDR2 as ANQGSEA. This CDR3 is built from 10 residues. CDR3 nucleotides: TGCAGCGTTGAGGCCGACGAGCAGTACTTC. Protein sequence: CSVEADEQYF.

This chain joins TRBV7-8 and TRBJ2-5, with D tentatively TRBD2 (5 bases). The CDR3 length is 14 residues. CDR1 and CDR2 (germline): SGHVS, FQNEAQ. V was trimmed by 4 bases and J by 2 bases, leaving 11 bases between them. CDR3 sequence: CASSSGLDQETQYF. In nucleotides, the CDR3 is TGTGCCAGCAGCTCCGGACTGGATCAAGAGACCCAGTACTTC.

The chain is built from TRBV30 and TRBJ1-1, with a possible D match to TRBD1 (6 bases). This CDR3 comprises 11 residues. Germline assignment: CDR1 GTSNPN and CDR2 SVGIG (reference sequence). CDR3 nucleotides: TGTGGCTCAGGGGAGAGGTTGGAAGCTTTCTTT. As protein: CGSGERLEAFF.

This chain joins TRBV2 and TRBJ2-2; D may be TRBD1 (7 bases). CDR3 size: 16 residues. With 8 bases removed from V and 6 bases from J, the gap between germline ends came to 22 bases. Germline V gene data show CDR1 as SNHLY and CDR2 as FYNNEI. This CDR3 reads CASLEGGGGASGELFF. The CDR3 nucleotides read TGTGCCAGCCTAGAAGGCGGAGGGGGCGCGTCCGGGGAGCTGTTTTTT.

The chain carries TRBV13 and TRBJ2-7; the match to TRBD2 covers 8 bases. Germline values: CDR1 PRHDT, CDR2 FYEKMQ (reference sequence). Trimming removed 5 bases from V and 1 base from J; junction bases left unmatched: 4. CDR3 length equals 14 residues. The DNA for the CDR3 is TGTGCCAGCAGCCCAGCGGGGGAATCCTACGAGCAGTACTTC. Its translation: CASSPAGESYEQYF. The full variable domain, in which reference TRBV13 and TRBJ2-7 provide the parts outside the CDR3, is AAGVIQSPRHLIKEKRETATLKCYPIPRHDTVYWYQQGPGQDPQFLISFYEKMQSDKGSIPDRFSAQQFSDYHSELNMSSLELGDSALYFCASSPAGESYEQYFGPGTRLTVT.

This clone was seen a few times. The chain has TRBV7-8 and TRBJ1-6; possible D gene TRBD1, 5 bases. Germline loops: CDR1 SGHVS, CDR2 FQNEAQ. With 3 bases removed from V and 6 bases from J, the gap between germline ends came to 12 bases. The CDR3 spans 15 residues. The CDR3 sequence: CASSLTVIGNSPLHF. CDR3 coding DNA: TGTGCCAGCAGCTTGACAGTGATCGGTAATTCACCCCTCCACTTT.